These 27 T cell receptor beta chains originate from one sample sequenced in a study of T cells in Graves' hyperthyroidism and ophthalmopathy. Amplified TCR beta CDR3 regions derived from RNA transcripts. TCR CDR3 underwent first-round RT-PCR with the HTBI primer set. One entry per CDR3 protein, called by TCRdb with MiXCR from the multiplex PCR reads. The sample shows more than 40,000 distinct CDR3 sequences, approximately 50% of them seen only once. Sequencing input: peripheral blood or thyroid tissue (not recorded which). These receptors were obtained from a woman in her fifties or sixties with Graves' hyperthyroidism.

This clonotype was recorded many times. The V gene is TRBV20-1, the J gene TRBJ1-1; D is unresolved. In germline, CDR1 is DFQATT, CDR2 SNEGSKA (reference sequence). The CDR3 has 15 amino acids. V lost 2 bases to trimming and J lost 0 bases, with 13 bases between them. In DNA form, the CDR3 reads TGCAGTGCTAGAAGAGGGCGACACATGAACACTGAAGCTTTCTTT. Encoded protein: CSARRGRHMNTEAFF.

In its sample, this clonotype was seen a few times. J is TRBJ2-2 and V is TRBV12-3 or TRBV12-4; TRBD1 aligns across 7 bases. The CDR3 is 13 amino acids. After removal of 6 bases from V and 6 bases from J, the junction contained 4 bases not matched to a gene. The CDR3 sequence: CASRDQGAGELFF. CDR3 DNA sequence: TGTGCCAGCAGAGACCAGGGGGCCGGGGAGCTGTTTTTT.

This clonotype was recorded many times. This chain links TRBV4-1 with TRBJ1-1, with a weak D call TRBD1 (6 bases). The CDR3 extends over 14 amino acids. Trimming pared 0 bases from V and 1 base from J, leaving 6 bases between. CDR1 MGHRA and CDR2 YSYEKL come from the germline V gene. CDR3 DNA: TGCGCCAGCAGCCAAGAAGGGGGGAACACTGAAGCTTTCTTT. Translated: CASSQEGGNTEAFF.

This chain's CDR3 is CAISPTGSPEPLHF. In DNA form, the CDR3 reads TGTGCCATCAGTCCTACAGGGTCCCCGGAACCCCTCCACTTT. This chain connects TRBV10-3 to TRBJ1-6; tentatively, D is TRBD1 (6 bases). CDR1 is ENHRY and CDR2 is SYGVKD in the germline V gene. V was shortened by 5 bases and J by 12 bases, with 17 bases between the two germline ends. This CDR3 contains 14 residues.

This clonotype was recorded at least ten times. This chain links TRBV29-1 with TRBJ1-2, with TRBD1 matching over 8 bases. J gave up 8 bases and V 7 bases, and 9 bases lay outside the gene matches. CDR3 length: 12 residues. CDR1 is SQVTM and CDR2 is ANQGSEA in the germline V gene. CDR3 sequence reads: CSGETGVNGYTF. In nucleotides, the CDR3 is TGCAGCGGGGAGACAGGGGTGAACGGCTACACCTTC.

In this sample, this clonotype turned up many times. This rearrangement joins TRBV7-2 to TRBJ2-2, with a possible D match to TRBD1 (6 bases). CDR1 and CDR2 from the germline V gene are SGHTA and FQGNSA. The CDR3 runs to 15 residues. V was shortened by 5 bases and J by 1 base, with 11 bases between the two germline ends. As DNA, the CDR3 is TGTGCCAGCAGCCCCCGGACAGTGAACACCGGGGAGCTGTTTTTT. Translated: CASSPRTVNTGELFF.

Regarding this clonotype: Its ends do not fully match the called genes, so a read error is possible. This chain links TRBV7-9 with TRBJ1-1; TRBD1 might be the D (6 bases). There are 14 residues in the CDR3. The germline CDR1 and CDR2 sequences are SEHNR and FQNEAQ (reference sequence). The CDR3 sequence is CASSVQGRDTDAFF. DNA for the CDR3: TGTGCCAGCAGCGTCCAGGGGCGGGACACTGATGCTTTCTTT.

This clonotype came up many times. The gene calls are TRBV10-3 and TRBJ1-6; possibly TRBD1 for D (5 bases). CDR1 and CDR2 from the germline V gene are ENHRY and SYGVKD. Trimming took off 8 bases at V and 7 bases at J, with 12 bases between the two ends. The CDR3 is 13 amino acids. Here the CDR3 reads CAIGGYENSPLHF. CDR3 nucleotide sequence: TGTGCCATCGGGGGGTATGAAAATTCACCCCTCCACTTT.

CDR3 bases: TGTGCCAGCAGCCCGGTGGGGGCGGAGACCCAGTACTTC. It codes for CASSPVGAETQYF. The V and J genes are TRBV7-9 and TRBJ2-5, with D possibly being TRBD1 (6 bases). Germline V gene data show CDR1 as SEHNR and CDR2 as FQNEAQ (reference sequence). The CDR3 is 13 residues long. V was clipped by 5 bases and J by 5 bases, with 12 bases between them. Looking up the rest from reference TRBV7-9 and TRBJ2-5 gives the full variable domain: DTGVSQNPRHKITKRGQNVTFRCDPISEHNRLYWYRQTLGQGPEFLTYFQNEAQLEKSRLLSDRFSAERPKGSFSTLEIQRTEQGDSAMYLCASSPVGAETQYFGPGTRLLVL.

The rearrangement joins TRBV15 to TRBJ2-5, with 9 bases lining up with TRBD1. CDR1 and CDR2 from the germline V gene are LNHNV and YYDKDF (reference sequence). The CDR3 is 13 residues long. J gave up 5 bases and V 9 bases, and 7 bases lay outside the gene matches. CDR3 loop: CATGGTGYETQYF. The DNA for the CDR3 is TGTGCCACTGGCGGGACAGGGTACGAGACCCAGTACTTC. Supplemented by reference TRBV15 and TRBJ2-5, the full variable domain reads DAMVIQNPRYQVTQFGKPVTLSCSQTLNHNVMYWYQQKSSQAPKLLFHYYDKDFNNEADTPDNFQSRRPNTSFCFLDIRSPGLGDTAMYLCATGGTGYETQYFGPGTRLLVL.

The chain carries TRBV2 and TRBJ1-1; D is uncertain. The CDR3 spans 14 residues. The germline V gene encodes CDR1 SNHLY and CDR2 FYNNEI. V lost 4 bases to trimming and J lost 2 bases, with 11 bases between them. CDR3 sequence reads: CASSAVHSNTEAFF. CDR3 sequence (DNA): TGTGCCAGCAGTGCTGTGCACAGCAACACTGAAGCTTTCTTT.

This clonotype came up many times. The chain recombines TRBV19 with TRBJ2-7; TRBD2 matches at 9 bases. V shed 3 bases, J shed 5 bases, and the junction held 8 bases outside the gene matches. Germline V gives CDR1 LNHDA, CDR2 SQIVND (reference sequence). CDR3 length: 15 amino acids. Written as DNA, the CDR3 is TGTGCCAGTAGTATTTTCCTAGCGGGATCTGACGAGCAGTACTTC. Encoded protein: CASSIFLAGSDEQYF.

The chain combines TRBV6-1 with TRBJ1-6; 9 bases fit TRBD1. Trimming took 5 bases from V and 0 from J; bases not matched to a gene: 14. Germline CDR1 MNHNS, CDR2 SASEGT. There are 20 residues in the CDR3. In DNA form, the CDR3 reads TGTGCCAGCAGTCCGGACAGGGGCCTACCAACGAGCTCCTATAATTCACCCCTCCACTTT. It encodes CASSPDRGLPTSSYNSPLHF.

As for this clonotype: The final CDR3 position lacks the conserved phenylalanine or tryptophan, pointing to a likely read error. This chain uses TRBV7-9 with TRBJ1-1, with D unclear. V was shortened by 5 bases and J by 3 bases, with 7 bases between the two germline ends. Germline V gene sequence: CDR1 SEHNR, CDR2 FQNEAQ (reference sequence). The CDR3 contains 12 residues. The DNA for the CDR3 is TGTGCCAGCAGCACGTTGGACACTGAAGCTTTCCTT. It is translated as CASSTLDTEAFL.

The chain uses TRBV12-3 or TRBV12-4 and TRBJ1-6; D is possibly TRBD1 (6 bases). This CDR3 is built from 13 residues. With 9 bases removed from V and 7 bases from J, the gap between germline ends came to 13 bases. This CDR3 reads CAREGDRNSPLHF. CDR3 bases: TGTGCCAGAGAGGGGGATCGCAATTCACCCCTCCACTTT.

This clonotype came up many times. The V call is TRBV28, the J call TRBJ2-3; no clear D. The V end lost 5 bases, the J end lost 3 bases, and 9 bases lay between the germline ends. Germline CDR1 reads MDHEN; CDR2 reads SYDVKM. CDR3 length: 13 residues. CDR3 in DNA: TGTGCCAGCAGTAGGGATGGGACAGATACGCAGTATTTT. It codes for CASSRDGTDTQYF. The full variable domain, its missing parts supplied by reference TRBV28 and TRBJ2-3, is DVKVTQSSRYLVKRTGEKVFLECVQDMDHENMFWYRQDPGLGLRLIYFSYDVKMKEKGDIPEGYSVSREKKERFSLILESASTNQTSMYLCASSRDGTDTQYFGPGTRLTVL.

This clonotype was counted many times. The chain combines TRBV29-1 with TRBJ2-7; TRBD1 aligns across 10 bases. CDR1 is SQVTM and CDR2 is ANQGSEA in the germline V gene. The CDR3 loop spans 14 amino acids. J gave up 4 bases and V 6 bases, and 9 bases lay outside the gene matches. DNA of the CDR3: TGCAGCGTGGCGCAACTGGGACAGGGGTACGAGCAGTACTTC. This translates into CSVAQLGQGYEQYF.

This clonotype was seen just once. The junction differs from germline at one of its ends, possibly a read error. The V gene is TRBV7-9, the J gene TRBJ1-4; 7 bases are shared with TRBD1. Germline assignment: CDR1 SEHNR and CDR2 FQNEAQ (reference sequence). This CDR3 comprises 16 residues. The CDR3 DNA sequence: TGCGCCAGCAGCTTCGGGCAGGGGGTAGAGGATGAAAAACTGTTTTTT. Residues: CASSFGQGVEDEKLFF.

The chain is built from TRBV2 and TRBJ1-5; no firm D call. V was shortened by 4 bases and J by 3 bases, with 13 bases between the two germline ends. CDR3 size: 15 residues. Germline V gene data show CDR1 as SNHLY and CDR2 as FYNNEI. The CDR3 coding sequence is TGTGCCAGCAGTGGAGAGGGTGGGGACAATCAGCCCCAGCATTTT. It translates to CASSGEGGDNQPQHF.

The sample holds many counts of this clonotype. The rearrangement joins TRBV20-1 to TRBJ1-6; TRBD1 aligns across 7 bases. There are 14 residues in the CDR3. J was trimmed by 7 bases and V by 6 bases; bases with no gene match: 9. The V gene's germline CDR1 is DFQATT and CDR2 SNEGSKA (reference sequence). CDR3 region: CSATRQGGNSPLHF. The CDR3 DNA sequence: TGCAGTGCCACGAGACAGGGAGGGAATTCACCCCTCCACTTT.

To note about this clonotype: The junction differs from germline at one of its ends, possibly a read error. V usage is TRBV7-9 and J usage is TRBJ2-7, with a weak D call TRBD2 (5 bases). The CDR3 is 11 amino acids. Germline CDR1 is SEHNR and CDR2 is FQNEAQ (reference sequence). CDR3 amino acids: CASSSDYEKYF. The CDR3 DNA is TGTGCCAGCAGCTCCGACTACGAGAAGTACTTC.

The V call is TRBV20-1, the J call TRBJ2-5; 9 nucleotides match TRBD2. Trimming removed 6 bases from V and 3 bases from J; junction bases left unmatched: 5. The CDR3 is 13 amino acids. Germline loops: CDR1 DFQATT, CDR2 SNEGSKA (reference sequence). The CDR3 sequence: CSAHSGRKETQYF. CDR3 nucleotides: TGCAGTGCGCATAGCGGGAGAAAAGAGACCCAGTACTTC.

There are many counts of this clonotype. V gene TRBV12-3 or TRBV12-4 combines with J gene TRBJ1-1; D is undetermined. V lost 5 bases and J 4 bases, leaving 17 bases between the germline ends. There are 15 residues in the CDR3. The CDR3 loop reads CASSPPGIGSTEAFF. In nucleotides, the CDR3 is TGTGCCAGCAGTCCCCCCGGTATTGGGAGCACTGAAGCTTTCTTT.

With respect to this clonotype: One junction end disagrees with the germline gene, perhaps due to a read error. The chain carries TRBV7-7 and TRBJ2-6; weak D call: TRBD1 (7 bases). The CDR3 spans 16 residues. Germline CDR1 and CDR2: SSHAT and FNYEAQ (reference sequence). In nucleotides, the CDR3 is TGTGCTAGCAGCCAGGGGGGTACTCGTGGGGCCAACGTCCTGACTTTC. This translates into CASSQGGTRGANVLTF.

This clonotype was detected only a few times. The V call is TRBV10-3, the J call TRBJ1-2; TRBD1 matches 11 bases. The V gene end was trimmed by 7 bases and the J gene end by 4 bases; junction bases not matched to a gene: 8. The V gene's germline CDR1 is ENHRY and CDR2 SYGVKD. This CDR3 has 15 residues. This CDR3 is CAITSGTGGSYGYTF. The CDR3 DNA reads TGTGCCATCACCTCCGGGACAGGGGGGAGCTATGGCTACACCTTC.

This clonotype occurred a few times. The chain recombines TRBV7-3 with TRBJ1-1, with TRBD1 matching 8 bases. The germline CDR1 and CDR2 sequences are SGHTA and FQGTGA. V lost 5 bases to trimming and J lost 6 bases; unmatched junction nucleotides: 8. This CDR3 comprises 14 residues. The CDR3 sequence: CASSPQGAPAEAFF. CDR3 sequence (DNA): TGTGCCAGCAGCCCCCAGGGGGCGCCGGCTGAAGCTTTCTTT. Complete variable domain (other parts from reference TRBV7-3 and TRBJ1-1): GAGVSQTPSNKVTEKGKYVELRCDPISGHTALYWYRQSLGQGPEFLIYFQGTGAADDSGLPNDRFFAVRPEGSVSTLKIQRTERGDSAVYLCASSPQGAPAEAFFGQGTRLTVV.

This chain uses TRBV5-1 with TRBJ2-7, with D possibly being TRBD2 (6 bases). The CDR3 has 14 residues. Germline V gene lookup returns CDR1 SGHRS and CDR2 YFSETQ. Deletions cut 1 base from V and 3 bases from J, with 11 bases between. CDR3 region: CASSLYGSRYEQYF. For the CDR3, the DNA is TGCGCCAGCAGCTTGTACGGGAGCCGCTACGAGCAGTACTTC.